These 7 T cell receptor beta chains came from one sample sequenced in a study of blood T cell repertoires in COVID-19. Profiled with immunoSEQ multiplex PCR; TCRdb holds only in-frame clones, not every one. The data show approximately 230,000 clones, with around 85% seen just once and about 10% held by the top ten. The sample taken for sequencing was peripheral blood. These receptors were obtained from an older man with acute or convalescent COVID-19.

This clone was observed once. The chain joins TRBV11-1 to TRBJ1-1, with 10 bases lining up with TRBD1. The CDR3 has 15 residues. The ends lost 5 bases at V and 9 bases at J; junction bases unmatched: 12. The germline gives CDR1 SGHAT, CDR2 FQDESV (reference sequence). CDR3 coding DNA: TGTGCCAGCAGCCCTGTCTTGGGACAGGGGAGGAAAGCTTTCTTT. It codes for CASSPVLGQGRKAFF.

CDR3 residues: CASSLRGVTGNTIYF. The CDR3 DNA sequence: TGTGCCAGCAGCCTCAGGGGTGTAACTGGAAACACCATATATTTT. The genes are TRBV5-6 and TRBJ1-3, with D possibly TRBD1 on 6 matching bases. CDR3 size: 15 residues. Trimming shortened V by 4 bases and J by 2 bases, and 13 bases separated the two germline ends. Germline CDR1 reads SGHDT; CDR2 reads YYEEEE.

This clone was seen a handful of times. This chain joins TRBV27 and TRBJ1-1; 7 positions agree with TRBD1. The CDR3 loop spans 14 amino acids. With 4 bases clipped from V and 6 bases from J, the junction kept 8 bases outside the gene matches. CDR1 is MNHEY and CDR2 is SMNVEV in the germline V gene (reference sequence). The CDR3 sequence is CASSSNLQGSEAFF. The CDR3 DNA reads TGTGCCAGCAGTTCGAACTTACAGGGGTCTGAAGCTTTCTTT.

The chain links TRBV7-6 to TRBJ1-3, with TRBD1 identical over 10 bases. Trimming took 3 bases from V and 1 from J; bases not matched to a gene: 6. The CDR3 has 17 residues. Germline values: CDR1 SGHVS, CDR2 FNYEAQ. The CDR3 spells CASSLRQGAGSGNTIYF. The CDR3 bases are TGTGCCAGCAGCTTGCGACAGGGGGCTGGTTCTGGAAACACCATATATTTT.

This chain's CDR3 is CASTQKAGNSPLHF. In DNA form, the CDR3 reads TGTGCCAGCACGCAAAAGGCAGGGAATTCACCCCTCCACTTT. The chain is built from TRBV2 and TRBJ1-6, with D possibly matching TRBD1 (5 bases). This CDR3 is 14 amino acids long. Trimming left V 7 bases short and J 7 bases short, with 14 bases between. The germline V gene encodes CDR1 SNHLY and CDR2 FYNNEI.

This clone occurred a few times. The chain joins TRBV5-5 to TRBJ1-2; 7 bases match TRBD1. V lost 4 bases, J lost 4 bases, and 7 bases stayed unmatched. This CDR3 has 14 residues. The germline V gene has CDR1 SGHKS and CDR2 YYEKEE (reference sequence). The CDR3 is CASSGGTESYGYTF. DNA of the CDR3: TGTGCCAGCAGCGGAGGGACAGAAAGCTATGGCTACACCTTC.

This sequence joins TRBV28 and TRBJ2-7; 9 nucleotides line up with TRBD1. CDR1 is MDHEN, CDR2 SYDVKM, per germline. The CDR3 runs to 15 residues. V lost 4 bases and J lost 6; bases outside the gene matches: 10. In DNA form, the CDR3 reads TGTGCCAGCAGTTCTCCGGGACAGGGAGGATCCGAGCAGTACTTC. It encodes CASSSPGQGGSEQYF.